This entry lists 21 T cell receptor beta chains sequenced from one sample in a study of blood T cell repertoires in COVID-19. Data came from immunoSEQ multiplex PCR; TCRdb stores just in-frame clones and leaves some out. The repertoire holds a few hundred thousand clones, more than 70% seen once, with 2% to 3% in the top ten. Specimen: peripheral blood. These receptors all come from a woman aged 45-59 years with acute or convalescent COVID-19.

V and J are TRBV9 and TRBJ1-2, with 8 bases that match TRBD1. This CDR3 has 13 amino acids. V was pared by 4 bases and J by 6 bases, with 5 bases of the junction left unmatched. Germline V lookup: CDR1 SGDLS, CDR2 YYNGEE. The CDR3 spells CASSLMTGDGYTF. The CDR3, as DNA: TGTGCCAGCAGCCTAATGACAGGGGATGGCTACACCTTC.

This clone showed up just a few times. This chain joins TRBV18 and TRBJ1-1; maybe TRBD1 (5 bases). Germline values: CDR1 KGHSH, CDR2 LQKENI. With 11 bases removed from V and 1 base from J, the gap between germline ends came to 14 bases. CDR3 length: 13 residues. The CDR3 DNA is TGTGCCGCATCGGAGGGGTCGAACACTGAAGCTTTCTTT. It translates to CAASEGSNTEAFF.

V usage is TRBV5-1 and J usage is TRBJ2-1; 9 bases fit TRBD2. This CDR3 contains 15 residues. CDR1 and CDR2 (germline): SGHRS, YFSETQ. V gave up 4 bases and J gave up 5 bases; unmatched junction bases: 7. CDR3 sequence reads: CASSRGTSLNNEQFF. In DNA, the CDR3 is TGCGCCAGCAGCCGCGGGACTAGCCTAAACAATGAGCAGTTCTTC.

The J gene is TRBJ2-1, the V gene TRBV30; 11 bases match TRBD2. The CDR3 is made up of 15 amino acids. The V segment lost 2 bases and the J segment 6 bases; nucleotides outside the gene matches: 6. The germline CDR1 and CDR2 sequences are GTSNPN and SVGIG (reference sequence). The CDR3 is CAWSPGTSGFNEQFF. As DNA, the CDR3 is TGTGCCTGGAGTCCCGGGACTAGCGGATTCAATGAGCAGTTCTTC.

The V and J genes are TRBV28 and TRBJ2-1, with 11 positions matching TRBD2. The junction had 5 bases not matched to a gene; V was cut back by 5 bases and J by 2 bases. The CDR3 is 16 amino acids. Per germline, CDR1 MDHEN and CDR2 SYDVKM. The CDR3 nucleotides are TGTGCCAGCAGTGATTATAGCGGGAGGGCCTACAATGAGCAGTTCTTC. Encoded protein: CASSDYSGRAYNEQFF.

The chain links TRBV11-3 to TRBJ2-1, with 7 bases fitting TRBD2. Losses at the gene ends were 6 bases for V and 12 bases for J; bases not matched to a gene: 14. CDR3 size: 14 residues. Per the germline V gene, CDR1 is SGHNT and CDR2 is YENEEA. CDR3 sequence: CASSVGNRAGVQFF. The CDR3 DNA is TGTGCCAGCAGTGTCGGGAACCGGGCGGGAGTGCAGTTCTTC.

The chain links TRBV19 to TRBJ1-1; 7 positions match TRBD1. Unmatched junction bases numbered 5, after V lost 7 bases and J lost 0 bases. The germline CDR1 and CDR2 sequences are LNHDA and SQIVND (reference sequence). The CDR3 covers 14 residues. The CDR3 loop reads CASNPGGMNTEAFF. As DNA, the CDR3 is TGTGCCAGTAACCCAGGGGGAATGAACACTGAAGCTTTCTTT. The entire variable domain, with the rest obtained from reference TRBV19 and TRBJ1-1, is as follows: DGGITQSPKYLFRKEGQNVTLSCEQNLNHDAMYWYRQDPGQGLRLIYYSQIVNDFQKGDIAEGYSVSREKKESFPLTVTSAQKNPTAFYLCASNPGGMNTEAFFGQGTRLTVV.

The chain uses TRBV19 and TRBJ2-1; 9 nucleotides line up with TRBD2. The CDR3 has 15 amino acids. The germline V gene encodes CDR1 LNHDA and CDR2 SQIVND (reference sequence). J lost 7 bases, V lost 5 bases, and 9 bases had no gene match. The CDR3 here is CASSFPSGIPNEQFF. The DNA for the CDR3 is TGTGCCAGTAGTTTCCCTAGCGGGATTCCGAATGAGCAGTTCTTC.

The CDR3 reads CASRTSGRRAYEQYF. The CDR3 DNA sequence: TGTGCCAGTAGGACTAGCGGGAGGAGAGCCTACGAGCAGTACTTC. The rearrangement joins TRBV28 to TRBJ2-7; 14 nucleotides agree with TRBD2. The germline V gene encodes CDR1 MDHEN and CDR2 SYDVKM. After removal of 9 bases from V and 2 bases from J, the junction contained 6 bases not matched to a gene. The CDR3 runs 15 residues.

The chain has TRBV18 and TRBJ2-3; D gene ambiguous. V was pared by 3 bases and J by 2 bases, with 6 bases between. The CDR3 has 13 amino acids. From germline, CDR1 is KGHSH and CDR2 LQKENI. The CDR3 region has the DNA TGTGCCAGCTCACCTCCCAACACAGATACGCAGTATTTT. It codes for CASSPPNTDTQYF.

The rearrangement links TRBV3-1 (or the pseudogene TRBV3-2) to TRBJ2-7, with unresolved D. The CDR3 runs to 14 residues. The ends were cut back, 4 bases at V and 0 bases at J, with 10 bases in the middle. CDR1 is LGHDT and CDR2 is YNNKEL in the germline V gene (reference sequence). The CDR3 DNA reads as TGTGCCAGCAGCCCCCTTCGGAGCTCCTACGAGCAGTACTTC. As protein: CASSPLRSSYEQYF.

This chain links TRBV6-5 with TRBJ2-1; 12 bases match TRBD2. Germline V gene lookup returns CDR1 MNHEY and CDR2 SVGAGI. V shed 7 bases and J 9 bases; nucleotides not matched to a gene: 7. The CDR3 is 14 amino acids. This CDR3 is CASTPPGLAGEQFF. In DNA, the CDR3 is TGTGCCAGCACCCCCCCGGGACTAGCGGGTGAGCAGTTCTTC.

This clone was seen once. The CDR3 spells CASSAYNGQQETQYF. Here the CDR3 DNA reads TGTGCCAGCTCAGCCTACAATGGGCAACAAGAGACCCAGTACTTC. The V and J genes are TRBV18 and TRBJ2-5; D ambiguous. CDR1 and CDR2 (germline): KGHSH, LQKENI. The CDR3 covers 15 residues. Trimming removed 5 bases at V and 2 bases at J, with 15 bases between.

This clone has only a few counts. The V call is TRBV7-2, the J call TRBJ2-7, with no clear D. Germline V gene data show CDR1 as SGHTA and CDR2 as FQGNSA. The CDR3 sequence is 11 residues long. Between the trimmed V and J ends, which lost 7 bases and 2 bases, there was a span of 6 bases. CDR3 bases: TGTGCCAGCACCACTACCTACGAGCAGTACTTC. It translates to CASTTTYEQYF. Full variable domain (missing parts from reference TRBV7-2 and TRBJ2-7): GAGVSQSPSNKVTEKGKDVELRCDPISGHTALYWYRQSLGQGLEFLIYFQGNSAPDKSGLPSDRFSAERTGGSVSTLTIQRTQQEDSAVYLCASTTTYEQYFGPGTRLTVT.

V and J are TRBV3-1 (or the pseudogene TRBV3-2) and TRBJ2-3, with D possibly TRBD1 on 6 matching bases. CDR1 and CDR2 (germline): LGHDT, YNNKEL (reference sequence). The CDR3 contains 13 residues. With 3 bases removed from V and 4 bases from J, the gap between germline ends came to 8 bases. The DNA of the CDR3 is TGTGCCAGCAGCCATCAGGGGTCAGATACGCAGTATTTT. This translates into CASSHQGSDTQYF.

The genes are TRBV6-1 and TRBJ2-1, with D perhaps matching TRBD2 (6 bases). The V gene's germline CDR1 is MNHNS and CDR2 SASEGT. Trimming took 0 bases from V and 10 from J, leaving 16 bases between them. The CDR3 is made up of 15 amino acids. The CDR3 is CASSEAVGRGREQFF. For the CDR3, the DNA is TGTGCCAGCAGTGAAGCCGTCGGGAGAGGAAGGGAGCAGTTCTTC.

The chain employs TRBV4-1 and TRBJ1-3, with 11 positions matching TRBD1. This CDR3 has 18 amino acids. The junction had 6 bases not matched to a gene; V was cut back by 2 bases and J by 0 bases. Germline V gene data show CDR1 as MGHRA and CDR2 as YSYEKL. CDR3 protein: CASSQTGTGGFSGNTIYF. CDR3 DNA: TGCGCCAGCAGCCAAACCGGGACAGGGGGTTTCTCTGGAAACACCATATATTTT.

This clone came up once. V usage is TRBV21-1 and J usage is TRBJ1-5. TRBV21-1 is termed a pseudogene. There are 16 residues in the CDR3. The CDR3 DNA reads as TGTGCCAGCAGCAAAGCGGCGGGGCGAAGGGATCAGCCCCAGCATTTT. Translation gives CASSKAAGRRDQPQHF.

The chain employs TRBV7-9 and TRBJ2-3; 7 bases fit TRBD1. Germline CDR1 reads SEHNR; CDR2 reads FQNEAQ (reference sequence). This CDR3 is built from 13 residues. V lost 4 bases, J lost 3 bases, and 1 base stayed unmatched. CDR3 DNA: TGTGCCAGCAGCTCGACAGGGACAGATACGCAGTATTTT. Residues: CASSSTGTDTQYF.

Only one count was recorded for this clone. CDR3 protein: CASTRTSGSGEQFF. The CDR3 DNA reads TGCGCCAGCACCAGGACTAGCGGGAGTGGTGAGCAGTTCTTC. The V call is TRBV5-1, the J call TRBJ2-1, with 13 nucleotides matching TRBD2. Germline-derived CDR1 and CDR2 are SGHRS and YFSETQ. V gave up 6 bases and J gave up 9 bases; unmatched junction bases: 6. The CDR3 loop spans 14 amino acids. Based on the CDR3 plus reference TRBV5-1 and TRBJ2-1, the full variable domain is KAGVTQTPRYLIKTRGQQVTLSCSPISGHRSVSWYQQTPGQGLQFLFEYFSETQRNKGNFPGRFSGRQFSNSRSEMNVSTLELGDSALYLCASTRTSGSGEQFFGPGTRLTVL.

This chain joins TRBV7-2 and TRBJ2-1, with a possible D match to TRBD1 (5 bases). CDR3 size: 12 residues. The V end was cut by 2 bases, the J end by 8 bases, with 7 bases between. The germline V gene encodes CDR1 SGHTA and CDR2 FQGNSA. The DNA for the CDR3 is TGTGCCAGCAGCTTATTAGGGGATGAGCAGTTCTTC. It is translated as CASSLLGDEQFF.